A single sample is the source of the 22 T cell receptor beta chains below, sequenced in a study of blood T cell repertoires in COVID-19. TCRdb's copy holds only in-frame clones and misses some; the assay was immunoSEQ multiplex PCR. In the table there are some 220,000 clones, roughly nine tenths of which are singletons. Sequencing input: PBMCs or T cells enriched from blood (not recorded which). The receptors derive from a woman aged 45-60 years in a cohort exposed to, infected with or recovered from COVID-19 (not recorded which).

As DNA, the CDR3 is TGTGCCAGCAGCAAGGGGGACAGGGGAGGTCAAGAGACCCAGTACTTC. Protein product: CASSKGDRGGQETQYF. V is TRBV3-1 (or the pseudogene TRBV3-2) and J is TRBJ2-5, with 10 nucleotides matching TRBD1. This CDR3 has 16 residues. Trimming cost V 5 bases and J 2 bases; bases outside gene matches: 8. From germline, CDR1 is LGHDT and CDR2 YNNKEL (reference sequence).

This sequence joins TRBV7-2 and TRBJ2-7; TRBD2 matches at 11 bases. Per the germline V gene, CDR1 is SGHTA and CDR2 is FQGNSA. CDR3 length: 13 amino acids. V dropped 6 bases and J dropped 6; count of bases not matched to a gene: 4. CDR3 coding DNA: TGTGCCAGCAGATCTAGCGGGGGGAGCGAGCAGTACTTC. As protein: CASRSSGGSEQYF.

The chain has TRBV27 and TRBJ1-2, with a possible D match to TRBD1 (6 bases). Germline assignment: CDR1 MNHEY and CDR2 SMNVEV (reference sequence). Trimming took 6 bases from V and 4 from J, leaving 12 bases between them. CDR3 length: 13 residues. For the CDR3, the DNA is TGTGCCAGCAGCCGGGGGGCGGGCTATGGCTACACCTTC. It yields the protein CASSRGAGYGYTF.

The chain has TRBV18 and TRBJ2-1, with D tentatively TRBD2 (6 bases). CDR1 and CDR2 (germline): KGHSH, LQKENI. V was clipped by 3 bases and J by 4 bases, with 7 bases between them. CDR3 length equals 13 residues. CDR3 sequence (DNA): TGTGCCAGCTCACCGGAGGGATACAATGAGCAGTTCTTC. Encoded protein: CASSPEGYNEQFF. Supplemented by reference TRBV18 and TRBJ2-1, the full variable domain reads NAGVMQNPRHLVRRRGQEARLRCSPMKGHSHVYWYRQLPEEGLKFMVYLQKENIIDESGMPKERFSAEFPKEGPSILRIQQVVRGDSAAYFCASSPEGYNEQFFGPGTRLTVL.

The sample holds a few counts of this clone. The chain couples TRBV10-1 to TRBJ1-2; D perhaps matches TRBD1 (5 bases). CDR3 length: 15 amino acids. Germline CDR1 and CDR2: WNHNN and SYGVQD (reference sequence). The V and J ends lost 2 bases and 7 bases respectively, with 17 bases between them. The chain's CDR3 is CASSEPPGGSRGYTF. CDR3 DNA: TGCGCCAGCAGTGAGCCACCCGGGGGATCTCGTGGCTACACCTTC.

Here the CDR3 reads CASGLRQANTGELFF. The CDR3 bases are TGCGCCAGCGGCCTAAGACAGGCGAACACCGGGGAGCTGTTTTTT. The chain carries TRBV5-1 and TRBJ2-2; TRBD1 is a possible D gene (6 bases). The CDR3 is 15 amino acids. Germline CDR1 and CDR2: SGHRS and YFSETQ. Deletions cut 7 bases from V and 0 bases from J, with 13 bases between.

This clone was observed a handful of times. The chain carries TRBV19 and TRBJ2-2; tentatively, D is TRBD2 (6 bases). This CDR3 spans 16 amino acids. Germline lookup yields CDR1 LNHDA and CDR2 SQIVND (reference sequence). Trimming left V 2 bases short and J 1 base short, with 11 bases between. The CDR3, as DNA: TGTGCCAGTAGTATAAGGACTACCAAGAACACCGGGGAGCTGTTTTTT. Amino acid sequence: CASSIRTTKNTGELFF.

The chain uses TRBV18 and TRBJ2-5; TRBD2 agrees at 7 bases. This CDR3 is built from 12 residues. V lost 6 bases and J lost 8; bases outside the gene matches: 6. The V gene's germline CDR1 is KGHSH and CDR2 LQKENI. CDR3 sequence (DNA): TGTGCCAGCTCCTCTAGCGGTGTAACCCAGTACTTC. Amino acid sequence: CASSSSGVTQYF.

CDR3: CATSDPREGETQYF. The CDR3 DNA follows: TGTGCCACCAGTGATCCTCGGGAGGGAGAGACCCAGTACTTC. The chain recombines TRBV24-1 with TRBJ2-5; 8 bases are a match to TRBD2. CDR1 and CDR2 (germline): KGHDR, SFDVKD. V dropped 3 bases and J dropped 4; count of bases not matched to a gene: 3. This CDR3 has 14 amino acids.

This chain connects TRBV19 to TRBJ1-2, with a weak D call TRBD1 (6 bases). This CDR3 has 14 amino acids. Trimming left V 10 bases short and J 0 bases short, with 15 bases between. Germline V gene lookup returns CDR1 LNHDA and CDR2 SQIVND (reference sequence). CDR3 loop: CATRQVPSNYGYTF. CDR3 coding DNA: TGTGCCACAAGACAGGTCCCCTCTAACTATGGCTACACCTTC. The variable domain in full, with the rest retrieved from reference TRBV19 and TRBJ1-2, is DGGITQSPKYLFRKEGQNVTLSCEQNLNHDAMYWYRQDPGQGLRLIYYSQIVNDFQKGDIAEGYSVSREKKESFPLTVTSAQKNPTAFYLCATRQVPSNYGYTFGSGTRLTVV.

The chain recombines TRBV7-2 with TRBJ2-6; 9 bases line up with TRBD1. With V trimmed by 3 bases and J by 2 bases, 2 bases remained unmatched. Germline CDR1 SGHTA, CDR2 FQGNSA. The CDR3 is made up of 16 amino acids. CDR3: CASSLDRGAGANVLTF. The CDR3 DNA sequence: TGTGCCAGCAGCTTGGACAGGGGAGCTGGGGCCAACGTCCTGACTTTC.

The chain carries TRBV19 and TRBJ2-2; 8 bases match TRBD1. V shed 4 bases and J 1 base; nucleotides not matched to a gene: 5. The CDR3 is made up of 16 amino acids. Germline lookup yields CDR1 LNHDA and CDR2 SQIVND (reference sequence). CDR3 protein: CASSTQGGLNTGELFF. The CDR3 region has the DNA TGTGCCAGTAGTACACAGGGGGGACTGAACACCGGGGAGCTGTTTTTT.

The CDR3: CASSSTVPPGNTIYF. CDR3 nucleotides: TGTGCCAGCAGCTCGACAGTGCCCCCTGGAAACACCATATATTTT. V usage is TRBV7-6 and J usage is TRBJ1-3; tentatively, D is TRBD1 (5 bases). Germline-derived CDR1 and CDR2 are SGHVS and FNYEAQ. V shed 4 bases and J shed 2 bases, with 12 bases lying between them. The length of the CDR3 is 15 residues. The full variable domain, with the rest looked up from reference TRBV7-6 and TRBJ1-3, is GAGVSQSPRYKVTKRGQDVALRCDPISGHVSLYWYRQALGQGPEFLTYFNYEAQQDKSGLPNDRFSAERPEGSISTLTIQRTEQRDSAMYRCASSSTVPPGNTIYFGEGSWLTVV.

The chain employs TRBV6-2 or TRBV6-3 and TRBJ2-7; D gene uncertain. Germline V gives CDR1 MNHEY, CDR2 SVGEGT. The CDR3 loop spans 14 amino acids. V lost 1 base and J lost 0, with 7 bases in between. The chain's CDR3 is CASSYWQDSYEQYF. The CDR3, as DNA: TGTGCCAGCAGTTACTGGCAGGACTCCTACGAGCAGTACTTC.

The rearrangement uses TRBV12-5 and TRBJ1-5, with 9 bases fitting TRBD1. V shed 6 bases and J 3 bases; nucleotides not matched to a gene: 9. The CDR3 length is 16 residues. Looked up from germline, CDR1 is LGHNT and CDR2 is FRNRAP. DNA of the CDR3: TGTGCTAGTGGCCCTCAGACAGGGGGAACCAATCAGCCCCAGCATTTT. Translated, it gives CASGPQTGGTNQPQHF.

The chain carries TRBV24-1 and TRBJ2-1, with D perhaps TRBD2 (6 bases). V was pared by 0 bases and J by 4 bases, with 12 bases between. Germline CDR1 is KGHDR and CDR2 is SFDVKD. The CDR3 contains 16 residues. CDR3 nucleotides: TGTGCCACCAGTGATTTGGTAGCTGCGGGGTACAATGAGCAGTTCTTC. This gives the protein CATSDLVAAGYNEQFF.

CDR3 loop: CASSSYRDYHTDTQYF. The CDR3 DNA reads as TGTGCCAGCAGCAGTTACCGGGACTACCACACAGATACGCAGTATTTT. The chain recombines TRBV21-1 with TRBJ2-3; the table names TRBD2, a call not compared with the DNA. TRBV21-1 is termed a pseudogene. This CDR3 region has 16 residues.

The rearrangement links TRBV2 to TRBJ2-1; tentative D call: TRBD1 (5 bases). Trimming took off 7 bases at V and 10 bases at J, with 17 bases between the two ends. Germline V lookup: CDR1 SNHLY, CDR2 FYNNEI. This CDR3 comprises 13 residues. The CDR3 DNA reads TGTGCCAGCAACCCGTCAGGGTTCCGGGAGCAGTTCTTC. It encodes CASNPSGFREQFF.

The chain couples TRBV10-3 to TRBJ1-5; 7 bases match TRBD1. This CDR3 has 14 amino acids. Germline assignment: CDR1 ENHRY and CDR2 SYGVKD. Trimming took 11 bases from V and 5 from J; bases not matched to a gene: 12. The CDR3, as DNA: TGTGCCGTACGGGAACAGGGGAATCATCAGCCCCAGCATTTT. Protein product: CAVREQGNHQPQHF.

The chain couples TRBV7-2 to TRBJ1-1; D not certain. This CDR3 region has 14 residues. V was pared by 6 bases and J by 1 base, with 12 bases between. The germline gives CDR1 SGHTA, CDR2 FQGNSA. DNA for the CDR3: TGTGCCAGCAGTATCTTAACAGAGAACACTGAAGCTTTCTTT. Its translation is CASSILTENTEAFF.

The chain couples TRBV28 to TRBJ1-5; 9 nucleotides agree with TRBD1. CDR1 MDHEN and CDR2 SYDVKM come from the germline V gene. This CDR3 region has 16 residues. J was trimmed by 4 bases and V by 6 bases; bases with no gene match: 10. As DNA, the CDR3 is TGTGCCAGCAGGCTTCAACAGGGGGCTTGGAATCAGCCCCAGCATTTT. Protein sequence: CASRLQQGAWNQPQHF.

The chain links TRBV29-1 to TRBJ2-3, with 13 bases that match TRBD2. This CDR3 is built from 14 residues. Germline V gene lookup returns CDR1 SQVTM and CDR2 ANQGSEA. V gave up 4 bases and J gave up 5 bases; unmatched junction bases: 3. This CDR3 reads CSVALAGGIDTQYF. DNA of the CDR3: TGCAGCGTTGCACTAGCGGGGGGGATAGATACGCAGTATTTT.